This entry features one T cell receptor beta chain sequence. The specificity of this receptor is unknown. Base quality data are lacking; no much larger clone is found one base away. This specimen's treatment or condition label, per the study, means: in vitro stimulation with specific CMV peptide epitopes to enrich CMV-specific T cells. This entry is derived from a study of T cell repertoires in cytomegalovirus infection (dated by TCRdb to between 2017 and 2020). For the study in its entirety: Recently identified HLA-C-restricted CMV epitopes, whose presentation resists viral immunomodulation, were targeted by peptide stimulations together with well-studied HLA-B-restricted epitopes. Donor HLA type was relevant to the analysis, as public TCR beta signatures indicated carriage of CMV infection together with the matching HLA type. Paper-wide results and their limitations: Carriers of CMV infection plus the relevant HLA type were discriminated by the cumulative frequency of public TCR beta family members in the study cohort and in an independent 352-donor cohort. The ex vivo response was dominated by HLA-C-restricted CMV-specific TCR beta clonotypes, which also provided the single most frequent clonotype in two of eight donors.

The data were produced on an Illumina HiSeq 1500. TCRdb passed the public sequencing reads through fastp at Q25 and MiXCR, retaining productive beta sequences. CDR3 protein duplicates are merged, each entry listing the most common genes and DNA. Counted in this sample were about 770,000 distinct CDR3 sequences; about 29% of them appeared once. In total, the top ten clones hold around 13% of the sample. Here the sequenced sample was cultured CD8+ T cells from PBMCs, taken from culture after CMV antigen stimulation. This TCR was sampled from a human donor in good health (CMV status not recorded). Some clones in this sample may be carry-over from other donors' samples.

In nucleotides, the sequence is TGCAGCGTTGAAGGGGGGGAGGTGGACAGGGGCGGCTATGGCTACACCTTC. This sequence encodes CSVEGGEVDRGGYGYTF. The chain is encoded by TRBV29-1 joined to TRBJ1-2; 9 bases in between match TRBD1. The cysteine opens and the phenylalanine closes a CDR3 of 17 amino acids. Kept here is only the CDR3 DNA, which spans 51 bases and is read in frame from base 1. In the germline V gene, CDR1 corresponds to SQVTM and CDR2 to ANQGSEA. The germline V and J ends show losses of 1 base and 4 bases respectively, and no gene match explains 13 bases of the junction. Extended through the reference TRBV29-1 and TRBJ1-2 proteins, this CDR3 yields the full variable domain: SAVISQKPSRDICQRGTSLTIQCQVDSQVTMMFWYRQQPGQSLTLIATANQGSEATYESGFVIDKFPISRPNLTFSTLTVSNMSPEDSSIYLCSVEGGEVDRGGYGYTFGSGTRLTVV.